This passage covers 4 T cell receptor beta chains from one sample sequenced in a study of blood T cell repertoires in COVID-19. Here immunoSEQ multiplex PCR was the method, and the copy in TCRdb shows in-frame clones only, minus some. The sample includes some 350,000 clones, over 70% of them seen just once. The source material was PBMCs or T cells enriched from blood (not recorded which). These TCRs come from a man aged 25-45 years who had recovered from COVID-19.

The chain combines TRBV14 with TRBJ2-3, with TRBD1 matching 8 bases. V trimming: 1 base; J trimming: 7 bases; junction bases outside the gene matches: 7. The CDR3 has 15 residues. Germline CDR1 and CDR2: SGHDN and FVKESK. The DNA of the CDR3 is TGTGCCAGCAGCCAAGGGACAGGGAGTGTCTATACGCAGTATTTT. Translated: CASSQGTGSVYTQYF.

The rearrangement uses TRBV4-2 and TRBJ2-1; 11 bases are a match to TRBD2. CDR1 and CDR2 (germline): LGHNA, YNFKEQ. CDR3 length: 20 amino acids. The trim removed 0 bases at V and 0 bases at J, leaving 10 bases unmatched. The CDR3 loop is CASSQERLAGGLSSYNEQFF. The CDR3, as DNA: TGTGCCAGCAGCCAAGAAAGGCTAGCGGGGGGACTGAGCTCCTACAATGAGCAGTTCTTC.

The rearrangement uses TRBV19 and TRBJ1-5, with D perhaps TRBD1 (6 bases). V lost 7 bases and J 5 bases, leaving 18 bases between the germline ends. Germline CDR1 is LNHDA and CDR2 is SQIVND (reference sequence). The CDR3 covers 15 residues. The CDR3 reads CASIYTGQVYQPQHF. CDR3 DNA: TGTGCCAGTATTTATACGGGACAAGTCTATCAGCCCCAGCATTTT.

The genes are TRBV3-1 (or the pseudogene TRBV3-2) and TRBJ2-7; TRBD1 aligns across 12 bases. The CDR3 is 15 amino acids. Per germline, CDR1 LGHDT and CDR2 YNNKEL (reference sequence). Trimming took 5 bases from V and 3 from J; bases not matched to a gene: 5. The DNA for the CDR3 is TGTGCCAGCAGCTCACGGGACAGGGGGCTCTACGAGCAGTACTTC. Protein sequence: CASSSRDRGLYEQYF.